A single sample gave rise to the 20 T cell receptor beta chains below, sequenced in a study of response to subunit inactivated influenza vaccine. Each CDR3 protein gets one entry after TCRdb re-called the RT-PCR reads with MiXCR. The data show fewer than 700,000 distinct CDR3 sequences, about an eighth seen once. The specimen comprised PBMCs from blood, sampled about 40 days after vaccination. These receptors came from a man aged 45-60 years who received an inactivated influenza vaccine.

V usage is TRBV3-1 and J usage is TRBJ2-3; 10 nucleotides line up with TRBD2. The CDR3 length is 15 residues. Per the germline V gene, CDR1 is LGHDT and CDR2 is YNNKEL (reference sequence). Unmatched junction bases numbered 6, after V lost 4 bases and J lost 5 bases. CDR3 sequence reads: CASSPLAGSIDTQYF. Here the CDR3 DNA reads TGTGCCAGCAGCCCACTAGCGGGGTCGATAGATACGCAGTATTTT.

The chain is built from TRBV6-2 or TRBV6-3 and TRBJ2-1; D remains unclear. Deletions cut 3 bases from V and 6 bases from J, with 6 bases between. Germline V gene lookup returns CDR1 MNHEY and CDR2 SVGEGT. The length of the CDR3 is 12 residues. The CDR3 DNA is TGTGCCAGCAGTTATAGTCCCAATGAGCAGTTCTTC. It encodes CASSYSPNEQFF.

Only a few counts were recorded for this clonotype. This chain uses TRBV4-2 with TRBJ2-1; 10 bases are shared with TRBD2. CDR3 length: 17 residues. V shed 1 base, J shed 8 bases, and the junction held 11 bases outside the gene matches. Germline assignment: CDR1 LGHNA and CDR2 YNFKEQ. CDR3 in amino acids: CASSQGGLAGAGDEQFF. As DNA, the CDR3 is TGTGCCAGCAGCCAAGGGGGGCTAGCGGGGGCTGGCGATGAGCAGTTCTTC.

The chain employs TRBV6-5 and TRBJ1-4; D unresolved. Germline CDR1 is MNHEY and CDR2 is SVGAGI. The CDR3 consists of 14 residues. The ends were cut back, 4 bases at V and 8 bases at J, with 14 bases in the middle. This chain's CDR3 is CASSFSPWEEKLFF. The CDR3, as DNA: TGTGCCAGCAGTTTCAGTCCCTGGGAAGAAAAACTGTTTTTT.

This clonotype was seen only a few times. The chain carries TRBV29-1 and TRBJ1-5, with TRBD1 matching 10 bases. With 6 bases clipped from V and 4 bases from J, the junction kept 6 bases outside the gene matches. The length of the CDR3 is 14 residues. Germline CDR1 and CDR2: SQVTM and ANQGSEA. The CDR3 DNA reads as TGCAGCGTCCTAGACAGGGGGCTTAATCAGCCCCAGCATTTT. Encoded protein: CSVLDRGLNQPQHF.

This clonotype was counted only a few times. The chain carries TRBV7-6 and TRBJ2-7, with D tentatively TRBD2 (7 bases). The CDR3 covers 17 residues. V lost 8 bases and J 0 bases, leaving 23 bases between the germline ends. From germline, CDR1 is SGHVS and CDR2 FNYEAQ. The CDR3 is CASPTPQGLSDSYEQYF. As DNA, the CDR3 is TGTGCCAGCCCTACTCCACAGGGACTATCAGACTCCTACGAGCAGTACTTC. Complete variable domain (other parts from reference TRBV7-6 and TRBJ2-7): GAGVSQSPRYKVTKRGQDVALRCDPISGHVSLYWYRQALGQGPEFLTYFNYEAQQDKSGLPNDRFSAERPEGSISTLTIQRTEQRDSAMYRCASPTPQGLSDSYEQYFGPGTRLTVT.

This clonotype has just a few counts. CDR3 amino acids: CASSLTTVNEKLFF. DNA of the CDR3: TGTGCCAGCAGCTTAACTACAGTTAATGAAAAACTGTTTTTT. The genes are TRBV7-8 and TRBJ1-4, with D unclear. The V gene's germline CDR1 is SGHVS and CDR2 FQNEAQ. The CDR3 sequence is 14 residues long. V lost 2 bases to trimming and J lost 4 bases, with 8 bases between them.

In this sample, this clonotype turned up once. The CDR3 region is CASSLAPDRAYEQYF. CDR3 nucleotides: TGTGCCAGCAGCTTAGCGCCCGACAGGGCCTACGAGCAGTACTTC. This chain uses TRBV7-7 with TRBJ2-7, with 7 bases identical to TRBD1. CDR3 length: 15 residues. The germline V gene encodes CDR1 SSHAT and CDR2 FNYEAQ (reference sequence). J gave up 2 bases and V 0 bases, and 4 bases lay outside the gene matches.

This CDR3 is CASSQVGGGLTGELFF. CDR3 in DNA: TGCGCCAGCAGCCAAGTGGGGGGGGGCCTCACCGGGGAGCTGTTTTTT. The chain recombines TRBV4-3 with TRBJ2-2, with D maybe TRBD2 (7 bases). The V gene lost 1 base and the J gene lost 4 bases, with 13 bases spanning the gap. Germline V gene lookup returns CDR1 LGHNA and CDR2 YSLEER. The CDR3 runs 16 residues.

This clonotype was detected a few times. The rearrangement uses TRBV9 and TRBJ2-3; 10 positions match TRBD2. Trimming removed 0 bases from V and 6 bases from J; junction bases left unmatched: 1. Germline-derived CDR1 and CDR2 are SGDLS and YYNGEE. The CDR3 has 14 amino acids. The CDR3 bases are TGTGCCAGCAGCGTAGTAGCGGGGGGCGATACGCAGTATTTT. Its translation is CASSVVAGGDTQYF.

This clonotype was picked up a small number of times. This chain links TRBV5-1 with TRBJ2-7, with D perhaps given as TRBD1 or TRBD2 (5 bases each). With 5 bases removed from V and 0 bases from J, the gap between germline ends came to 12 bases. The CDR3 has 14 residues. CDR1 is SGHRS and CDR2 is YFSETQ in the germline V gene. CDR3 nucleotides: TGCGCCAGCAGAGAGGGGCAGAGCTCCTACGAGCAGTACTTC. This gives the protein CASREGQSSYEQYF.

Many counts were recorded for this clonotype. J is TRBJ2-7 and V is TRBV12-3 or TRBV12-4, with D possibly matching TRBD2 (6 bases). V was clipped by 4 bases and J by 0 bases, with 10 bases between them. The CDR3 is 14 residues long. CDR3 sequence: CASSSGGSSYEQYF. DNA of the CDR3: TGTGCCAGCAGTTCCGGGGGTTCCTCCTACGAGCAGTACTTC.

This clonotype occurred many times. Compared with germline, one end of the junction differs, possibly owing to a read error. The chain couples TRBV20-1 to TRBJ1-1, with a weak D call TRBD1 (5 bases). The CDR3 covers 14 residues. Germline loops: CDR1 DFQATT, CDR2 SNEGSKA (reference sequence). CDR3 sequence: CSARGRQKNTEAFF. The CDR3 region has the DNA TGCAGTGCAAGAGGGAGACAGAAGAACACTGAAGCTTTCTTT.

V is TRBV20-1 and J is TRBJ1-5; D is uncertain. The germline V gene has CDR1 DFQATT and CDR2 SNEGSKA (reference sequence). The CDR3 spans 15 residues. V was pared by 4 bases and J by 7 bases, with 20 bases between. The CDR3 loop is CSAKTSGAGRQPQHF. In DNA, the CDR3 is TGCAGTGCTAAGACCTCAGGTGCGGGGAGGCAGCCCCAGCATTTT.

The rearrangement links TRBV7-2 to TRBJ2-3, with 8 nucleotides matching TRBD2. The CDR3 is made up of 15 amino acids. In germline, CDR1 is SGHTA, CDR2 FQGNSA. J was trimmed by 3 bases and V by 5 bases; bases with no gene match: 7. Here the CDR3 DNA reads TGTGCCAGCAGCCCTCGTGGCGGGAGGACAGATACGCAGTATTTT. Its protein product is CASSPRGGRTDTQYF.

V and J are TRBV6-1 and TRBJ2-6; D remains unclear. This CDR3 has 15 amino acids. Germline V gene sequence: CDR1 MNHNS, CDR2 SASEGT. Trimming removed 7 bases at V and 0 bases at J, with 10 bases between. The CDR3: CASKNPVSGANVLTF. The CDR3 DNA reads TGTGCCAGCAAAAACCCAGTCTCTGGGGCCAACGTCCTGACTTTC.

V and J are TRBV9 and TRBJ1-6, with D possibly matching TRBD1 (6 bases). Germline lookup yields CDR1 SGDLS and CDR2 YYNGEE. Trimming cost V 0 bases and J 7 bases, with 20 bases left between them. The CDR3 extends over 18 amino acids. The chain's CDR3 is CASSVGGIGRRGNSPLHF. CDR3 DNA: TGTGCCAGCAGCGTAGGAGGGATTGGTCGGAGGGGGAATTCACCCCTCCACTTT. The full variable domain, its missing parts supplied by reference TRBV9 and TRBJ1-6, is DSGVTQTPKHLITATGQRVTLRCSPRSGDLSVYWYQQSLDQGLQFLIQYYNGEERAKGNILERFSAQQFPDLHSELNLSSLELGDSALYFCASSVGGIGRRGNSPLHFGNGTRLTVT.

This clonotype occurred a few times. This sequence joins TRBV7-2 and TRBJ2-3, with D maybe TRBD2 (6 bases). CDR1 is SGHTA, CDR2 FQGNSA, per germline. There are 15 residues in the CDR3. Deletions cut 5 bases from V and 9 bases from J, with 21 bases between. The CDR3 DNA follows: TGTGCCAGCAGCCCAAAGACGCGGGACCAAGGGACGCAGTATTTT. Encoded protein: CASSPKTRDQGTQYF. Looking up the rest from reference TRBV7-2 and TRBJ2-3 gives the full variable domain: GAGVSQSPSNKVTEKGKDVELRCDPISGHTALYWYRQSLGQGLEFLIYFQGNSAPDKSGLPSDRFSAERTGGSVSTLTIQRTQQEDSAVYLCASSPKTRDQGTQYFGPGTRLTVL.

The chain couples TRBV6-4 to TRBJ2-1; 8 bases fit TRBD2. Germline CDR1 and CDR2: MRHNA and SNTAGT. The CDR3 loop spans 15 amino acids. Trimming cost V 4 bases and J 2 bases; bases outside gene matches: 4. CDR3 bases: TGTGCCAGCAGTGCCGCGGGGGGCGCCTACAATGAGCAGTTCTTC. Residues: CASSAAGGAYNEQFF.

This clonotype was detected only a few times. CDR3 protein: CASSPTSGNTDTQYF. In nucleotides, the CDR3 is TGTGCCAGCAGCCCGACTAGCGGAAACACAGATACGCAGTATTTT. The gene calls are TRBV3-1 and TRBJ2-3; 9 bases align to TRBD2. V lost 4 bases, J lost 2 bases, and 4 bases stayed unmatched. Germline lookup yields CDR1 LGHDT and CDR2 YNNKEL (reference sequence). This CDR3 spans 15 amino acids.